This record covers a single TCR beta chain. The CDR3 sequence is 15 residues long. CDR1 SGDLS and CDR2 YYNGEE come from the germline V gene. V shed 4 bases and J shed 3 bases, with 11 bases lying between them. Using immunoSEQ multiplex PCR, the repertoire was profiled, and TCRdb retains in-frame clones only, with some absent. Of approximately 240,000 clones in the sample, approximately 90% were seen once. The sample belongs to a study of blood T cell repertoires in COVID-19. V usage is TRBV9 and J usage is TRBJ1-6; D gene unclear. The receptor was derived from a woman younger than 30 who had recovered from COVID-19. Input material: PBMCs or T cells enriched from blood (not recorded which). The CDR3 here is CASSPRAGYNSPLHF. The DNA of the CDR3 is TGTGCCAGCAGCCCCCGTGCAGGCTATAATTCACCCCTCCACTTT.